Listed below are T cell receptor beta chains from one sample, sequenced in a study of blood T cell repertoires in COVID-19. Only in-frame clones appear in the TCRdb table, and some are missing; sequencing was by immunoSEQ multiplex PCR. The table has 390,000 or so clones, 80% to 90% seen once; the top ten hold about 9.4%. The sequenced material came from peripheral blood. These receptors were collected from a woman in her 30s with COVID-19, enrolled during active disease. Both conserved end residues are trimmed from each CDR3.

>TRBV18|TRBJ1-1
ASSPTSASDRGSGTEAF
>TRBV27|TRBJ2-1
ASSSVRDRGYNEQF
>TRBV5-4|TRBJ2-1
ASSLGTGFSYNEQF
>TRBV27|TRBJ1-1
ASSLYDRDTEAF
>TRBV28|TRBJ2-7
ASSLMRGPSDEQY
>TRBV7-8|TRBJ2-7
ASLAGDYEQY
>TRBV7-8|TRBJ2-1
ASSPSPNEQF
>TRBV10-3|TRBJ2-7
AISESMGQGVGEQY
>TRBV12-1|TRBJ2-5
ASSLGRVGLQGPETQY
>TRBV29-1|TRBJ2-1
SVGAVSSYNEQF
>TRBV6-4|TRBJ2-1
ASSLLAGGNNEQF
>TRBV30|TRBJ1-4
AYLTTTNEKLF
>TRBV27|TRBJ1-5
ASSPKATGYSNQPQH
>TRBV18|TRBJ2-5
ASSPRTSGSGKTQY
>TRBV5-4|TRBJ2-2
ASSSGGLPGELF
>TRBV6-5|TRBJ1-1
ASSSDRPNTEAF
>TRBV5-4|TRBJ2-7
ASSLGFEAGRDEQY
>TRBV4-1|TRBJ2-7
ASGRGQGSYEQY
>TRBV4-3|TRBJ2-5
ASSRQAWETQY
>TRBV5-4|TRBJ2-3
ASSQMGGAEDTQY
>TRBV12-3/TRBV12-4|TRBJ1-1
ASRNNRVPEAF
>TRBV18|TRBJ1-6
ASSPSGNSPLH
>TRBV5-1|TRBJ2-7
ASSLELAGDYEQY
>TRBV27|TRBJ2-7
ASSLASSKGEQY
>TRBV10-3|TRBJ1-5
AISDTNNQPQH
>TRBV6-2/TRBV6-3|TRBJ2-7
ASSYGLAGGESEQY
>TRBV29-1|TRBJ1-1
SVDSRGAVTEAF
>TRBV19|TRBJ2-4
ASSTTENIQY
>TRBV4-1|TRBJ2-2
ASSQQDRPGELF
>TRBV5-1|TRBJ1-6
ASSLQGYNSPLH
>TRBV2|TRBJ2-7
ASSALGASYEQY
>TRBV18|TRBJ2-5
ASSWEEQETQY
>TRBV24-1|TRBJ2-7
ATSDSGLSSEQY
>TRBV30|TRBJ2-7
AWSPGRASEQY